This TCR beta chain was sequenced for a study of blood T cell repertoires in COVID-19. Study-wide background: The United States, Italy and Spain provided the acute and convalescent COVID-19 samples. In each case, the material was cDNA or gDNA derived from T cells, B-cell-depleted T cells, or PBMCs.

How the authors handled the data: Amplification of reference gene primers provided the estimated nucleated cell counts. Repertoires were generated with immunoSEQ multiplex PCR, while TCRdb's copy carries only in-frame clones and drops some. That table supplies the V and J calls and clone size; D and trimming were determined from the DNA. The table records more than 85,000 clones, about 87% of them present only once. Germline V gene lookup returns CDR1 WNHNN and CDR2 SYGVQD (reference sequence). The CDR3 totals 14 residues. Germline trimming cut 2 bases from V and 5 bases from J; bases unmatched to any gene: 4.

Sequenced input: peripheral blood. This receptor was taken from a woman in her 50s with acute or convalescent COVID-19. The chain combines TRBV10-1 with TRBJ1-1, with 8 bases aligning to TRBD1. As DNA, the CDR3 is TGCGCCAGCAGTGAGGGACAGGGATGGACTGAAGCTTTCTTT. It specifies CASSEGQGWTEAFF.